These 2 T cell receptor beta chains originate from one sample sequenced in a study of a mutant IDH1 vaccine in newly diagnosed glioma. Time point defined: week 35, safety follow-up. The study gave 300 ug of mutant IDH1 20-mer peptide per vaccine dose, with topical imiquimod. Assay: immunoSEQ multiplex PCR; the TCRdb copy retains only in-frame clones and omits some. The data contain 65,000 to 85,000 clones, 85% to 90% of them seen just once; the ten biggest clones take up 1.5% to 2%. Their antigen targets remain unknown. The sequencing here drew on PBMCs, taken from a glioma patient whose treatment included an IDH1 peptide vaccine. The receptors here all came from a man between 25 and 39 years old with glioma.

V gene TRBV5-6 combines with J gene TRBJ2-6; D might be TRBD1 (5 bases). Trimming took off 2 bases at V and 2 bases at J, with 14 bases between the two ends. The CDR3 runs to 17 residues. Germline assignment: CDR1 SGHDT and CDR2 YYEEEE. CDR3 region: CASSFGSSRAGANVLTF. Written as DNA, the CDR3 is TGTGCCAGCAGCTTCGGCAGTAGCAGGGCTGGGGCCAACGTCCTGACTTTC.

CDR3 loop: CASSQDEGAHQPQHF. The CDR3 DNA sequence: TGTGCCAGCAGCCAAGATGAGGGGGCCCATCAGCCCCAGCATTTT. The V and J genes are TRBV4-2 and TRBJ1-5; 7 bases agree with TRBD1. After removal of 0 bases from V and 5 bases from J, the junction contained 4 bases not matched to a gene. CDR3 length: 15 residues. Germline CDR1 LGHNA, CDR2 YNFKEQ.